The rows below give T cell receptor beta chains drawn from one sample of a study of blood T cell repertoires in COVID-19. Repertoires were generated with immunoSEQ multiplex PCR, while TCRdb's copy carries only in-frame clones and drops some. The sample has around 150,000 clones, around 84% seen once; the top ten hold 7.2%. The sample consisted of peripheral blood. Every receptor here comes from a woman in her fifties or sixties in a cohort sampled during active or convalescent COVID-19. Each CDR3 is given with its conserved first and last residue. D genes are given only for firm matches. Clone size is not always given. Where it is, it says once, few, many or a class for expanded clones.

NA,15,TRBJ2-6,TRBV7-2,TRBD1,CASSLQGAGANVLTF,TGTGCCAGCAGCTTACAGGGGGCTGGGGCCAACGTCCTGACTTTC
NA,15,TRBJ2-7,TRBV30,TRBD1,CAWTSETGISYEQYF,TGTGCCTGGACCTCTGAGACAGGGATTTCCTACGAGCAGTACTTC
NA,15,TRBJ1-3,TRBV3-1/TRBV3-2,NA,CTSSPPGNSGNTIYF,TGTACCAGCAGCCCCCCAGGCAACTCTGGAAACACCATATATTTT
NA,12,TRBJ1-2,TRBV18,NA,CASSPVAYGYTF,TGTGCCAGCTCACCAGTAGCCTATGGCTACACCTTC
once,15,TRBJ2-5,TRBV18,TRBD1,CASSPGQGLVETQYF,TGTGCCAGCTCACCCGGACAGGGTTTGGTAGAGACCCAGTACTTC
NA,16,TRBJ1-4,TRBV3-1/TRBV3-2,TRBD1,CASSRDRPPTNEKLFF,TGTGCCAGCAGCCGGGACAGACCCCCAACTAATGAAAAACTGTTTTTT
NA,14,TRBJ1-5,TRBV2,NA,CASSEGTVVQPQHF,TGTGCCAGCAGTGAAGGGACAGTAGTTCAGCCCCAGCATTTT
once,15,TRBJ2-7,TRBV10-3,TRBD1,CAITAAGGTPYEQYF,TGTGCCATTACTGCGGCAGGGGGCACCCCCTACGAGCAGTACTTC
NA,16,TRBJ1-5,TRBV19,NA,CASTDETAYSNQPQHF,TGTGCCAGTACTGATGAGACAGCCTATAGCAATCAGCCCCAGCATTTT
NA,16,TRBJ2-1,TRBV5-1,TRBD1,CASSLGGGTAYNEQFF,TGCGCCAGCAGCTTGGGTGGTGGGACAGCCTACAATGAGCAGTTCTTC
NA,15,TRBJ1-1,TRBV5-4,NA,CASSSPTQMNTEAFF,TGTGCCAGCAGCTCTCCTACTCAAATGAACACTGAAGCTTTCTTT
few,15,TRBJ2-1,TRBV9,TRBD2,CASSSPGLVFHEQFF,TGTGCCAGCAGCTCTCCGGGACTAGTGTTCCATGAGCAGTTCTTC
NA,15,TRBJ2-5,TRBV14,TRBD2,CASSQEGGYQETQYF,TGTGCCAGCAGCCAAGAGGGAGGGTACCAAGAGACCCAGTACTTC
NA,14,TRBJ2-7,TRBV27,NA,CASSGSGGSYEQYF,TGTGCCAGCAGTGGTAGCGGTGGCTCCTACGAGCAGTACTTC
NA,14,TRBJ2-2,TRBV21-1,NA,CARKDKRNTGELFF,TGTGCCAGGAAGGACAAAAGGAACACCGGGGAGCTGTTTTTT
NA,14,TRBJ1-1,TRBV9,NA,CASSQWGGQGEAFF,TGTGCCAGCAGCCAGTGGGGGGGGCAAGGTGAAGCTTTCTTT
NA,18,TRBJ2-4,TRBV3-1/TRBV3-2,TRBD2,CASSQIRSGGLAKNIQYF,TGTGCCAGCAGCCAAATAAGAAGCGGGGGGCTGGCCAAAAACATTCAGTACTTC
NA,14,TRBJ2-1,TRBV7-9,TRBD2,CASSDGLAGGSQFF,TGTGCCAGCAGCGACGGACTAGCGGGGGGATCGCAGTTCTTC
once,13,TRBJ1-5,TRBV10-2,TRBD1,CASSVTGNQPQHF,TGCGCCAGCAGTGTGACAGGGAATCAGCCCCAGCATTTT
few,15,TRBJ1-2,TRBV19,TRBD1,CASTTPGQGSDGYTF,TGTGCCAGCACTACCCCGGGACAGGGGAGCGATGGCTACACCTTC
NA,16,TRBJ1-1,TRBV24-1,TRBD1,CATRGTGARSNTEAFF,TGTGCCACCAGGGGGACAGGGGCCCGATCGAACACTGAAGCTTTCTTT
NA,16,TRBJ2-3,TRBV11-2,NA,CASSPLWSAGADTQYF,TGTGCCAGCAGCCCTTTGTGGTCCGCGGGCGCAGATACGCAGTATTTT
NA,14,TRBJ1-5,TRBV11-2,NA,CASSSGGGNQPQHF,TGTGCCAGCAGCTCCGGGGGAGGCAATCAGCCCCAGCATTTT
NA,15,TRBJ2-1,TRBV18,TRBD2,CASSLAGHVYNEQFF,TGTGCCAGCTCACTAGCGGGCCATGTCTACAATGAGCAGTTCTTC
NA,16,TRBJ1-5,TRBV5-4,NA,CASSLGGGGWNQPQHF,TGTGCCAGCAGCTTGGGAGGAGGCGGTTGGAATCAGCCCCAGCATTTT
NA,14,TRBJ2-2,TRBV19,TRBD1,CASGGTGYTGELFF,TGTGCCAGTGGAGGGACAGGGTACACCGGGGAGCTGTTTTTT
NA,12,TRBJ1-2,TRBV6-5,NA,CASSQDRYGYTF,TGTGCCAGCAGTCAGGACAGATATGGCTACACCTTC
medium-sized,14,TRBJ2-5,TRBV24-1,NA,CATSDRTVLETQYF,TGTGCCACCAGTGACCGGACAGTCTTGGAGACCCAGTACTTC
NA,13,TRBJ1-4,TRBV2,NA,CATRQSPDEKLFF,TGTGCCACGCGACAGTCCCCAGATGAAAAACTGTTTTTT
once,17,TRBJ1-5,TRBV28,TRBD1,CASSTTRDRLTNQPQHF,TGTGCCAGCAGTACAACCAGGGACAGATTAACCAATCAGCCCCAGCATTTT
NA,16,TRBJ1-1,TRBV4-3,NA,CASSPDLGLSGTEAFF,TGCGCCAGCAGCCCAGATCTCGGCTTGTCAGGCACTGAAGCTTTCTTT
few,12,TRBJ1-3,TRBV10-3,NA,CAISELGATIYF,TGTGCCATCAGTGAGTTGGGGGCCACCATATATTTT
NA,15,TRBJ2-7,TRBV27,TRBD1,CASTYRGQGSYEQYF,TGTGCCAGCACATATCGGGGACAGGGCTCCTACGAGCAGTACTTC
NA,16,TRBJ1-1,TRBV10-2,TRBD1,CASSDPHTGVNTEAFF,TGCGCCAGCAGTGACCCCCACACAGGGGTGAACACTGAAGCTTTCTTT
NA,13,TRBJ1-4,TRBV2,NA,CASSRGDNEKLFF,TGTGCCAGCAGTCGCGGGGATAATGAAAAACTGTTTTTT
NA,14,TRBJ1-3,TRBV19,TRBD1,CASGQGGVGNTIYF,TGTGCCAGCGGACAGGGAGGGGTAGGAAACACCATATATTTT
NA,11,TRBJ1-2,TRBV5-1,NA,CASSPGDGYTF,TGCGCCAGCAGCCCCGGGGATGGCTACACCTTC
once,15,TRBJ2-5,TRBV18,TRBD1,CASSPRTGGQETQYF,TGTGCCAGCTCACCAAGGACAGGGGGCCAAGAGACCCAGTACTTC
NA,15,TRBJ2-3,TRBV7-9,NA,CASTSTGGNTDTQYF,TGTGCCAGCACGTCAACCGGGGGAAACACAGATACGCAGTATTTT
NA,16,TRBJ1-4,TRBV11-1,NA,CASSSSPTGANEKLFF,TGTGCCAGCAGCTCCAGCCCGACAGGAGCTAATGAAAAACTGTTTTTT
few,16,TRBJ1-2,TRBV5-6,TRBD1,CASSSTGQEYIYGYTF,TGTGCCAGCAGCTCCACTGGACAGGAATACATCTATGGCTACACCTTC
once,15,TRBJ2-1,TRBV2,TRBD2,CASQPGTSALNEQFF,TGTGCCAGTCAACCCGGGACTAGCGCCCTTAATGAGCAGTTCTTC
NA,15,TRBJ2-3,TRBV6-5,TRBD2,CASSQTSGGADTQYF,TGTGCCAGCAGCCAGACTAGCGGGGGGGCCGATACGCAGTATTTT
many,13,TRBJ2-7,TRBV30,NA,CAWSVPAAWEQYF,TGTGCCTGGAGTGTCCCGGCAGCGTGGGAGCAGTACTTC
NA,11,TRBJ2-7,TRBV30,NA,CAWSTAYEQYF,TGTGCCTGGAGTACAGCTTACGAGCAGTACTTC
NA,16,TRBJ2-2,TRBV6-4,TRBD1,CASSQQGQTSAGELFF,TGTGCCAGCAGTCAACAGGGACAGACCTCGGCCGGGGAGCTGTTTTTT
NA,12,TRBJ1-3,TRBV3-1/TRBV3-2,NA,CASSQDYRTIYF,TGTGCCAGCAGCCAAGACTACAGGACCATATATTTT
NA,17,TRBJ1-6,TRBV5-1,TRBD1,CASSWTGTGEGNSPLHF,TGCGCCAGCAGCTGGACCGGGACAGGGGAAGGGAATTCACCCCTCCACTTT
NA,14,TRBJ2-7,TRBV6-6,NA,CASSYSQGGHEQYF,TGTGCCAGCAGTTACTCGCAGGGGGGACACGAGCAGTACTTC
NA,14,TRBJ2-7,TRBV18,NA,CASSADSTSYEQYF,TGTGCCAGCTCAGCGGACAGCACCTCCTACGAGCAGTACTTC
NA,13,TRBJ1-1,TRBV18,TRBD1,CASSGTENTEAFF,TGTGCCAGCTCAGGGACAGAGAACACTGAAGCTTTCTTT
NA,14,TRBJ2-1,TRBV24-1,NA,CATSDSWTENEQFF,TGTGCCACCAGTGATTCTTGGACAGAAAATGAGCAGTTCTTC
few,15,TRBJ1-1,TRBV5-1,TRBD1,CASSTWTGGSTEAFF,TGCGCCAGCAGCACCTGGACAGGCGGAAGCACTGAAGCTTTCTTT
NA,15,TRBJ1-6,TRBV5-8,TRBD1,CASSQRQGVNSPLHF,TGTGCCAGCAGCCAGAGACAGGGAGTTAATTCACCCCTCCACTTT
NA,13,TRBJ2-2,TRBV6-5,NA,CASSSYQRRLLFF,TGTGCCAGCAGTTCCTACCAGCGGCGCTTGCTGTTTTTT
NA,17,TRBJ2-2,TRBV7-2,TRBD2,CASSLFSGGSNTGELFF,TGTGCCAGCAGCTTATTTAGCGGGGGCTCGAACACCGGGGAGCTGTTTTTT
NA,17,TRBJ2-5,TRBV9,TRBD2,CASSVGGGLAGQETQYF,TGTGCCAGCAGCGTAGGAGGGGGGCTAGCGGGGCAAGAGACCCAGTACTTC
NA,15,TRBJ1-1,TRBV7-9,NA,CASSLGARGLPEAFF,TGTGCCAGCAGCTTAGGGGCCAGGGGTCTGCCTGAAGCTTTCTTT
NA,16,TRBJ2-1,TRBV3-1/TRBV3-2,TRBD2,CASSQDGVAGENEQFF,TGTGCCAGCAGCCAAGATGGGGTAGCGGGGGAGAATGAGCAGTTCTTC
once,16,TRBJ1-4,TRBV9,NA,CASSLRRVNRDEKLFF,TGTGCCAGCAGCCTAAGGCGGGTCAACAGGGATGAAAAACTGTTTTTT